The sequence of this TCR beta chain was determined in a study of Ad26.COV2.S vaccination and SARS-CoV-2 variants. Produced via immunoSEQ multiplex PCR; TCRdb's table is partial and in-frame only. The sample lists 430,000 or so clones; around 90% were seen once. Trimming cost V 1 base and J 7 bases, with 4 bases left between them. CDR3 length equals 12 residues. Germline lookup yields CDR1 SGHAT and CDR2 FQNNGV. The treatment denotes: roughly 20 received Ad26.COV2.S at low or high dose, single or two shots; several received placebo; per-sample allocation not given. Collection of samples fell on day 63 after the first vaccine or placebo injection.

The sequence was collected from a person aged 18-65 years who received the Ad26.COV2.S COVID-19 vaccine or a placebo. V is TRBV11-2 and J is TRBJ1-4; D is ambiguous. The material sequenced was peripheral blood, taken in a trial of Ad26.COV2.S vaccine versus placebo. In nucleotides, the CDR3 is TGTGCCAGCAGCTTAGTTTCTGAAAAACTGTTTTTT. Amino acids: CASSLVSEKLFF.